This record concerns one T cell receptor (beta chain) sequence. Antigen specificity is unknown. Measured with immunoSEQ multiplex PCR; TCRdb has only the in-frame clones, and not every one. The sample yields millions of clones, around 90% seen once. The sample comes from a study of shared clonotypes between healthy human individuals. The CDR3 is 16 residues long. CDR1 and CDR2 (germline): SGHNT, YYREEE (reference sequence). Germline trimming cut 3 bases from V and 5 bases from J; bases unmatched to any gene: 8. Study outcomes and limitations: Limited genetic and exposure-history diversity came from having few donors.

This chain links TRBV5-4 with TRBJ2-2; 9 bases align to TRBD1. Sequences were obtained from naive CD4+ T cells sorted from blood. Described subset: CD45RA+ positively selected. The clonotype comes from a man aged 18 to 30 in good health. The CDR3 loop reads CASSWEDRGRTGELFF. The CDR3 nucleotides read TGTGCCAGCAGCTGGGAGGACAGGGGTAGGACCGGGGAGCTGTTTTTT.